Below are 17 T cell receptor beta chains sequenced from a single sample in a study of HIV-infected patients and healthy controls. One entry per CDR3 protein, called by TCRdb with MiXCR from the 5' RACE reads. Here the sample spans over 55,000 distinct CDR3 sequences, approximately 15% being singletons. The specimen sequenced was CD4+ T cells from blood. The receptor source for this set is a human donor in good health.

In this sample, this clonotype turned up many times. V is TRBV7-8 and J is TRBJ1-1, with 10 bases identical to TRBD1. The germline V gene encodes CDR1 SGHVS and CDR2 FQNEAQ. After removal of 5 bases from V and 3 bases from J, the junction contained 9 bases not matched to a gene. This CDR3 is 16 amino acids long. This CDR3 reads CASSQGTGVGDTEAFF. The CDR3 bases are TGTGCCAGCAGCCAAGGGACAGGGGTAGGCGACACTGAAGCTTTCTTT.

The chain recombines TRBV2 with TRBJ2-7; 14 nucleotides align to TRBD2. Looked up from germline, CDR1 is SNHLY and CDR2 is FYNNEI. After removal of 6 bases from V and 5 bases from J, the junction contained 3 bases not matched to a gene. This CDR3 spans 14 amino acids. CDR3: CASRGTSGSHEQYF. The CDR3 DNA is TGTGCCAGCAGGGGGACTAGCGGGAGCCACGAGCAGTACTTC.

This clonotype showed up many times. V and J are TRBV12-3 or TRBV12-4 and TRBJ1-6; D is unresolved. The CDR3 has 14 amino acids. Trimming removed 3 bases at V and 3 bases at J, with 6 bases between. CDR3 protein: CASSFYVYNSPLHF. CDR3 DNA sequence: TGTGCCAGCAGTTTTTATGTCTATAATTCACCCCTCCACTTT.

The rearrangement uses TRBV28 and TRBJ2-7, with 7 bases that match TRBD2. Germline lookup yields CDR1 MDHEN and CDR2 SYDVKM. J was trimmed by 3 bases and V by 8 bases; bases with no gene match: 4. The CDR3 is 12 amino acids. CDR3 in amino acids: CASGGGIYEQYF. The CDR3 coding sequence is TGTGCCAGCGGGGGGGGGATCTACGAGCAGTACTTC.

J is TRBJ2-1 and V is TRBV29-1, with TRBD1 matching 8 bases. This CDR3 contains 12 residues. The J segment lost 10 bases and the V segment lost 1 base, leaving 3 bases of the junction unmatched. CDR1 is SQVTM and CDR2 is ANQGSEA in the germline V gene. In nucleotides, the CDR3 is TGCAGCGTTGAAGCAGGGGGCGAAGAGCAGTTCTTC. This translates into CSVEAGGEEQFF.

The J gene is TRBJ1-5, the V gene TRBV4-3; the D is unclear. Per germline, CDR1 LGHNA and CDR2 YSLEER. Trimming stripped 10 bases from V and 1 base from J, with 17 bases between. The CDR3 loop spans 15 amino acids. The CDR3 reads CATSRTRSSNQPQHF. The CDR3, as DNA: TGCGCCACCTCGAGGACTAGGTCAAGCAATCAGCCCCAGCATTTT.

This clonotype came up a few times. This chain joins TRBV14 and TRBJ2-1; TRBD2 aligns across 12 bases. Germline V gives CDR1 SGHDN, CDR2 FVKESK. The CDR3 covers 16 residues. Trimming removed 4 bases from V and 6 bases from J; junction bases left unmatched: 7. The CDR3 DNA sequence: TGTGCCAGCAGCCCTTTGACTAGCGGGAGAACCAATGAGCAGTTCTTC. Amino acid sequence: CASSPLTSGRTNEQFF.

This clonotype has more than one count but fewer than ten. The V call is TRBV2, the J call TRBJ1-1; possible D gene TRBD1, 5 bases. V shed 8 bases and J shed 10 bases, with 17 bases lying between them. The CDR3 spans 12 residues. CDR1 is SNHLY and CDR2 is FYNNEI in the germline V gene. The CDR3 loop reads CASEGPGGAAFF. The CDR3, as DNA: TGTGCCAGCGAGGGGCCTGGAGGGGCAGCTTTCTTT.

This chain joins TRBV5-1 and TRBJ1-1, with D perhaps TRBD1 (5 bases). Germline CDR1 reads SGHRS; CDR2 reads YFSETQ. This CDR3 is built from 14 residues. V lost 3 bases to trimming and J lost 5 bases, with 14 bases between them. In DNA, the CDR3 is TGCGCCAGCAGCTGGTCCGGGACGGGGACTGAAGCTTTCTTT. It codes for CASSWSGTGTEAFF.

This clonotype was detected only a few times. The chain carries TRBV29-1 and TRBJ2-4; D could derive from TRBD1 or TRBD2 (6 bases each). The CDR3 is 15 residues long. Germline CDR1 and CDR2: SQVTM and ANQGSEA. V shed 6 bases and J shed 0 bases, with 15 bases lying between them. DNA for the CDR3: TGCAGCGTGGAGCAAGGGGGGACAGCCAAAAACATTCAGTACTTC. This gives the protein CSVEQGGTAKNIQYF.

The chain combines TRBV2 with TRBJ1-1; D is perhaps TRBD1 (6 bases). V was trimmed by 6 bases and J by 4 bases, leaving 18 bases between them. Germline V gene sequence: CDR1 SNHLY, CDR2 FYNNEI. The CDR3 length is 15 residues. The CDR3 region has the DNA TGTGCCAGCAGCGAAAACAATTTACAGGGCACTGAAGCTTTCTTT. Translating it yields CASSENNLQGTEAFF.

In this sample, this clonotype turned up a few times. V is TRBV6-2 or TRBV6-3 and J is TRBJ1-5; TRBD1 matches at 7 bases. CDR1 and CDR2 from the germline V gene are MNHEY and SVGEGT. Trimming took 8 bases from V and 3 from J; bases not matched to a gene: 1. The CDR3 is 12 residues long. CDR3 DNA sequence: TGTGCCAGCGGACAGGTCAATCAGCCCCAGCATTTT. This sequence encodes CASGQVNQPQHF.

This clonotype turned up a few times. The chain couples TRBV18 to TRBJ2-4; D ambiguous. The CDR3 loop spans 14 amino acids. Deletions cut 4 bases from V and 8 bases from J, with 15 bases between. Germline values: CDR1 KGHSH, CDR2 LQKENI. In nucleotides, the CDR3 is TGTGCCAGCTCACTCGGCAGCCAACGGGACATTCAGTACTTC. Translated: CASSLGSQRDIQYF. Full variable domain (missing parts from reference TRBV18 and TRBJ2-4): NAGVMQNPRHLVRRRGQEARLRCSPMKGHSHVYWYRQLPEEGLKFMVYLQKENIIDESGMPKERFSAEFPKEGPSILRIQQVVRGDSAAYFCASSLGSQRDIQYFGAGTRLSVL.

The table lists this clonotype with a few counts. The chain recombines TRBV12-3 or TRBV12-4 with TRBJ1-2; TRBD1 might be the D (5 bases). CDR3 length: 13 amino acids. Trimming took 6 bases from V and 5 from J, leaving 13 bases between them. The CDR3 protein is CASRKDSIYGYTF. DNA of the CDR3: TGTGCCAGCAGGAAAGACAGCATTTATGGCTACACCTTC.

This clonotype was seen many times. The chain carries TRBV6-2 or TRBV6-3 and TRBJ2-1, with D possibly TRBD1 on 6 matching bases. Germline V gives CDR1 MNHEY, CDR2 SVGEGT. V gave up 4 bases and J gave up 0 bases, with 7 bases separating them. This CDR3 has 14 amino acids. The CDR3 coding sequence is TGTGCCAGCAGTTGGGACAACTCCTACAATGAGCAGTTCTTC. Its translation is CASSWDNSYNEQFF.

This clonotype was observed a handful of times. CDR3 protein: CSAPTYEQYF. The CDR3 DNA reads as TGCAGTGCTCCGACCTACGAGCAGTACTTC. V usage is TRBV20-1 and J usage is TRBJ2-7; D is uncertain. Trimming stripped 5 bases from V and 2 bases from J, with 4 bases between. This CDR3 spans 10 amino acids. CDR1 is DFQATT, CDR2 SNEGSKA, per germline (reference sequence).

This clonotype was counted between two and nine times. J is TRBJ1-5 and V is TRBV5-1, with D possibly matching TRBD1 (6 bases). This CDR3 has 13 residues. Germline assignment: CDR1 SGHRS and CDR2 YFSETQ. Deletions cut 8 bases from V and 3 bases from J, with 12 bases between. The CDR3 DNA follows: TGCGCCAGTTCGGGGGGCGACAATCAGCCCCAGCATTTT. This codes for CASSGGDNQPQHF.